The present TCR beta chain was sequenced within a study of identical twins. Study-level results: The study drew conclusions from cross-sectional statistical analysis, not from following the same donors. Within monozygotic twins, out-of-frame TCR alpha sharing was underestimated by the models. Low generation probability was overrepresented in out-of-frame alpha sequences shared by twins.

TCRdb ran MiXCR on the 5' RACE reads and lists one entry per CDR3 protein. Seen here are some 500,000 distinct CDR3 sequences, 13% to 15% observed once, and the top ten hold 0.8% to 1%. Of note for this clonotype: As yet, its antigen is unknown.

In every case, the donor was a healthy Caucasian. Germline V CDR1 and CDR2: ENHRY, SYGVKD. The CDR3 length is 18 residues. Trimming cost V 6 bases and J 3 bases; bases outside gene matches: 18. The sample was also linked to a second study, of yellow fever vaccine responses in identical twins.

The genes are TRBV10-3 and TRBJ2-5, with TRBD1 identical over 8 bases. The sequence was obtained from a woman under 30 in good health. Sample: CD4+ T cells sorted from blood. The CDR3: CAISFDAQTGQGKETQYF. In DNA form, the CDR3 reads TGTGCCATCAGCTTCGACGCGCAAACCGGACAGGGTAAAGAGACCCAGTACTTC.